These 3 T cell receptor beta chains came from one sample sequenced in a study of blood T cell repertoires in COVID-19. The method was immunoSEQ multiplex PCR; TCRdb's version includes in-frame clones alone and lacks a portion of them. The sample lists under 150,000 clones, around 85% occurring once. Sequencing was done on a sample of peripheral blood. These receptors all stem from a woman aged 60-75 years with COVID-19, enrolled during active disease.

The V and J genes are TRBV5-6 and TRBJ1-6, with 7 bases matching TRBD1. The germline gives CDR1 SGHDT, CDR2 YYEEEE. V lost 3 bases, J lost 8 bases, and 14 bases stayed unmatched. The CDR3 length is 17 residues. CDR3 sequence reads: CASSSPPGQRDYSPLHF. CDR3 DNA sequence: TGTGCCAGCAGCTCACCTCCGGGACAGAGAGATTATTCACCCCTCCACTTT.

The CDR3 DNA follows: TGTGCCAGCAAAGGGGCCAGCTCCTATAATTCACCCCTCCACTTT. Translation gives CASKGASSYNSPLHF. This chain joins TRBV27 and TRBJ1-6; maybe TRBD1 (5 bases). CDR3 length: 15 amino acids. V shed 7 bases and J shed 0 bases, with 10 bases lying between them. CDR1 is MNHEY, CDR2 SMNVEV, per germline (reference sequence).

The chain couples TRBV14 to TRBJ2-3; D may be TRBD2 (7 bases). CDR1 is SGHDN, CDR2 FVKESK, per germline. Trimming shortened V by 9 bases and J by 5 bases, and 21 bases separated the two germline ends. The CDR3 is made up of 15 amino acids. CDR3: CARILGGRGGDTQYF. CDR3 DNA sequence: TGTGCCAGGATCTTGGGGGGGCGCGGGGGAGATACGCAGTATTTT.